This passage covers 4 T cell receptor beta chains from one sample sequenced in a study of metastatic and nonmetastatic thyroid tumors. Patients had received no treatment of any kind before thyroid surgery. TCRdb reanalyzed the PCR reads via MiXCR. The sample has 12,000 or so clones, 30% to 35% seen once. The sequencing input was tumor tissue. These receptor sequences come from a male donor with papillary thyroid cancer or a benign thyroid nodule (not recorded which). Some clones in this sample may be carry-over from other donors' samples.

The CDR3: CASSLGGHEQFF. As DNA, the CDR3 is TGTGCCAGCAGCTTAGGAGGGCATGAGCAGTTCTTC. The J gene is TRBJ2-1, the V gene TRBV11-2; D is perhaps TRBD2 (5 bases). From germline, CDR1 is SGHAT and CDR2 FQNNGV. The V gene lost 1 base and the J gene lost 8 bases, with 6 bases spanning the gap. This CDR3 region has 12 residues.

This clone is medium-sized in the sample. The rearrangement joins TRBV9 to TRBJ2-1, with 14 bases aligning to TRBD2. The trim removed 4 bases at V and 9 bases at J, leaving 9 bases unmatched. The CDR3 is made up of 16 amino acids. Germline V gene sequence: CDR1 SGDLS, CDR2 YYNGEE. The CDR3 nucleotides are TGTGCCAGCAGCCCGGGAGAGACTAGCGGGAGGGTTGAGCAGTTCTTC. Encoded protein: CASSPGETSGRVEQFF.

This clone occurred a few times. The V gene is TRBV19, the J gene TRBJ2-2; perhaps D is TRBD1 or TRBD2 (6 bases each). Looked up from germline, CDR1 is LNHDA and CDR2 is SQIVND (reference sequence). This CDR3 comprises 14 residues. Trimming stripped 8 bases from V and 3 bases from J, with 13 bases between. CDR3 in amino acids: CASGKGDYTGELFF. The CDR3 DNA reads TGTGCCAGTGGGAAGGGGGACTACACCGGGGAGCTGTTTTTT.

The rearrangement uses TRBV19 and TRBJ2-1, with 8 bases fitting TRBD2. This CDR3 has 15 residues. Losses at the gene ends were 5 bases for V and 4 bases for J; bases not matched to a gene: 7. Germline CDR1 and CDR2: LNHDA and SQIVND (reference sequence). CDR3 in DNA: TGTGCCAGTAGTTCCATAGCGGGACCATACAATGAGCAGTTCTTC. This translates into CASSSIAGPYNEQFF.